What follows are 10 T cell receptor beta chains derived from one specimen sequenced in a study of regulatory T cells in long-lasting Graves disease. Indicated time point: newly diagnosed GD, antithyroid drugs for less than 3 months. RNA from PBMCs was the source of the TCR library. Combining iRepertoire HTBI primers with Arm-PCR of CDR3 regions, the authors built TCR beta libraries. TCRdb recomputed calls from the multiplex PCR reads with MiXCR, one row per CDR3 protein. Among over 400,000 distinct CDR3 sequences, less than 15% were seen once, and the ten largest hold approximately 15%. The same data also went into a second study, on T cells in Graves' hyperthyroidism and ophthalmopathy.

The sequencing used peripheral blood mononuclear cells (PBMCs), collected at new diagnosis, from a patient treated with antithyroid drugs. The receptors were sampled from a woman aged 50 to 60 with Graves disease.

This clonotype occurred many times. The CDR3 sequence is CASSEGKRAGTEAFF. CDR3 nucleotides: TGTGCCAGCAGTGAGGGTAAAAGAGCGGGCACTGAAGCTTTCTTT. This rearrangement joins TRBV2 to TRBJ1-1; D is uncertain. The germline CDR1 and CDR2 sequences are SNHLY and FYNNEI. The CDR3 is 15 residues long. Trimming pared 3 bases from V and 4 bases from J, leaving 15 bases between.

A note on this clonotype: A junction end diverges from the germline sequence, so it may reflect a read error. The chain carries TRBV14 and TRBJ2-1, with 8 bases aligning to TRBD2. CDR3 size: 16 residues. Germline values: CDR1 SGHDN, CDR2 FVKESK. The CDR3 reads CASRSSGSNSVNEEFF. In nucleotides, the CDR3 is TGTGCCAGCAGATCCAGCGGGAGTAACTCCGTCAATGAGGAGTTCTTC. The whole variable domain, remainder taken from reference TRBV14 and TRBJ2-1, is EAGVTQFPSHSVIEKGQTVTLRCDPISGHDNLYWYRRVMGKEIKFLLHFVKESKQDESGMPNNRFLAERTGGTYSTLKVQPAELEDSGVYFCASRSSGSNSVNEEFFGPGTRLTVL.

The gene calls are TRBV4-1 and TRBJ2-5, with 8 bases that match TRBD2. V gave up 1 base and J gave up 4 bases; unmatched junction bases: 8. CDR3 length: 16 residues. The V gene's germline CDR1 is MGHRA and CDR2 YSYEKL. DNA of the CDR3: TGCGCCAGCAGCCAAGTTCAAGCGGGAGCAGGAGAGACCCAGTACTTC. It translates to CASSQVQAGAGETQYF.

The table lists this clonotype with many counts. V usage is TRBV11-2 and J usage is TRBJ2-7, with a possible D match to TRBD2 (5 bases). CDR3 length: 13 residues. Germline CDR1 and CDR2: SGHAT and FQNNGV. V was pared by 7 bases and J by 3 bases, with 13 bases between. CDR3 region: CASIPPGNYEQYF. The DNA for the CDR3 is TGTGCCAGCATCCCCCCGGGGAACTACGAGCAGTACTTC.

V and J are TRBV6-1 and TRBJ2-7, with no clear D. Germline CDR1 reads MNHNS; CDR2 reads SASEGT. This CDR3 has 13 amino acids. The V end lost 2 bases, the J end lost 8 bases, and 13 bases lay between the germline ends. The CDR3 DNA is TGTGCCAGCAGTGAACCTCAGTCTACGAAGCAGTACTTC. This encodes CASSEPQSTKQYF.

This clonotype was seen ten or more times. Written as DNA, the CDR3 is TGTGCCAGCAGTTCGGGACAGCCCTACACAGATACGCAGTATTTT. This gives the protein CASSSGQPYTDTQYF. V is TRBV11-1 and J is TRBJ2-3; 7 nucleotides line up with TRBD1. The CDR3 length is 15 residues. The junction had 8 bases not matched to a gene; V was cut back by 6 bases and J by 2 bases. CDR1 is SGHAT and CDR2 is FQDESV in the germline V gene (reference sequence).

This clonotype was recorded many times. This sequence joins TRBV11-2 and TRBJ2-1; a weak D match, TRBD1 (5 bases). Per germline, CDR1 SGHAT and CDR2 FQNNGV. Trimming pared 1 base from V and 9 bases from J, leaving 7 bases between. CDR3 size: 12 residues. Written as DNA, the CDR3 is TGTGCCAGCAGCTTAGGACAGATTGAGCAGTTCTTC. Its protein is CASSLGQIEQFF.

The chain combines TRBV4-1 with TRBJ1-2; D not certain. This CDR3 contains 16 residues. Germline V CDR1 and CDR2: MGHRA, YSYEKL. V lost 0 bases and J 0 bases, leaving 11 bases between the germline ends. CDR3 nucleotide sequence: TGCGCCAGCAGCCAAGATGTCGGCCGGGCTAACTATGGCTACACCTTC. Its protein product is CASSQDVGRANYGYTF.

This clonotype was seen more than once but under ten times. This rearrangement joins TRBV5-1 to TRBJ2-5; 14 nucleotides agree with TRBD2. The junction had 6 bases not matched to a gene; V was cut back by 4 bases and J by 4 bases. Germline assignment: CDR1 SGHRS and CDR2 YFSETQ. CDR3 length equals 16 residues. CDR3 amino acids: CASSTGTSGRIETQYF. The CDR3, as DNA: TGCGCCAGCAGCACCGGGACTAGCGGGAGAATAGAGACCCAGTACTTC. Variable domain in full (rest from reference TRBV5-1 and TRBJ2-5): KAGVTQTPRYLIKTRGQQVTLSCSPISGHRSVSWYQQTPGQGLQFLFEYFSETQRNKGNFPGRFSGRQFSNSRSEMNVSTLELGDSALYLCASSTGTSGRIETQYFGPGTRLLVL.

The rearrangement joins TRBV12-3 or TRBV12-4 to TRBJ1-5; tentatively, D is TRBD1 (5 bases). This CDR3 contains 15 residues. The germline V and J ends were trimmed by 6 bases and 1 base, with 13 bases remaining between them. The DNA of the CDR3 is TGTGCCAGCAGGACCGGGACGGAGAGCAATCAGCCCCAGCATTTT. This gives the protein CASRTGTESNQPQHF.